This is a list of T cell receptor beta chains from one sample in a study of breast tumors, draining lymph nodes, adjacent tissues. TCRdb called the multiplex PCR reads again in MiXCR, with one record for every CDR3 protein. The data hold some 15,000 distinct CDR3 sequences, with under 60% observed a single time. The material sequenced was tumor-adjacent breast tissue. The receptors originated from a female donor with breast cancer. Some clones in this sample may be carry-over from other donors' samples. CDR3s include the opening cysteine and the closing phenylalanine or tryptophan. A D gene is named only where the DNA matches it firmly. Clone size, where shown, is once, few, many, or a class for clones that have expanded.

J gene: TRBJ1-1; D gene: .; V gene: TRBV29-1; clone size: many; CDR3 DNA: TGCAGCGTTGAATTAAGAGGGGAGACTGAAGCTTTCTTT; CDR3 protein: CSVELRGETEAFF
J gene: TRBJ2-5; D gene: .; V gene: TRBV12-3/TRBV12-4; clone size: .; CDR3 DNA: TGTGCCAGCAGTCGGGACTTACAAGAGACCCAGTACTTC; CDR3 protein: CASSRDLQETQYF
J gene: TRBJ2-7; D gene: .; V gene: TRBV10-2; clone size: .; CDR3 DNA: TGCGCCAGCTCGGTGGGGGAGGCCTACGAGCAGTACTTC; CDR3 protein: CASSVGEAYEQYF
J gene: TRBJ2-7; D gene: .; V gene: TRBV2; clone size: .; CDR3 DNA: TGTGCCAGCAGTGAATTGGTCGACAAATACGAGCAGTACTTC; CDR3 protein: CASSELVDKYEQYF
J gene: TRBJ2-3; D gene: .; V gene: TRBV7-3; clone size: .; CDR3 DNA: TGCGCCAGCAGCTCTCGCCCTAGCGCAGATACGCAGTATTTT; CDR3 protein: CASSSRPSADTQYF
J gene: TRBJ1-2; D gene: TRBD1; V gene: TRBV6-1; clone size: .; CDR3 DNA: TGTGCCAGCAGTTTACGGACAGGGGGCAACTATGGCTACACCTTC; CDR3 protein: CASSLRTGGNYGYTF
J gene: TRBJ2-7; D gene: .; V gene: TRBV12-3/TRBV12-4; clone size: .; CDR3 DNA: TGTGCCAGCAGCTTGCGGGCTACAGGGTTGATCTACGAGCAGTACTTC; CDR3 protein: CASSLRATGLIYEQYF
J gene: TRBJ2-1; D gene: TRBD2; V gene: TRBV7-8; clone size: .; CDR3 DNA: TGTGCCAGCAGCTTAATTGGCGGGACTAGCATCAATGAGCAGTTCTTC; CDR3 protein: CASSLIGGTSINEQFF
J gene: TRBJ2-1; D gene: TRBD1; V gene: TRBV4-3; clone size: medium-sized; CDR3 DNA: TGCGCCAGCAGCCAGGACAATACGGGACAGAACTACAATGAGCAGTTCTTC; CDR3 protein: CASSQDNTGQNYNEQFF
J gene: TRBJ2-1; D gene: TRBD2; V gene: TRBV20-1; clone size: .; CDR3 DNA: TGCAGTGCTACTAGCGGGAGTCTTTTGAATGAGCAGTTCTTC; CDR3 protein: CSATSGSLLNEQFF
J gene: TRBJ2-1; D gene: .; V gene: TRBV6-4; clone size: .; CDR3 DNA: TGTGCCAGCAGCGAGACAGGATACAATGAGCAGTTCTTC; CDR3 protein: CASSETGYNEQFF
J gene: TRBJ2-5; D gene: .; V gene: TRBV20-1; clone size: medium-sized; CDR3 DNA: TGCAGTGCTCCAGGGGGGCAGGTAGGGGAGACCCAGTACTTC; CDR3 protein: CSAPGGQVGETQYF
J gene: TRBJ1-5; D gene: TRBD1; V gene: TRBV12-3/TRBV12-4; clone size: .; CDR3 DNA: TGCGCCAGCGGCCCTTTCTTGGACAGGGGGGAGTATAGCAATCAGCCCCAGCATTTT; CDR3 protein: CASGPFLDRGEYSNQPQHF
J gene: TRBJ2-7; D gene: .; V gene: TRBV20-1; clone size: .; CDR3 DNA: TGCAGTGCTAGGAGTGGGTATGGCTACGAGCAGTACTTC; CDR3 protein: CSARSGYGYEQYF
J gene: TRBJ2-7; D gene: TRBD1; V gene: TRBV11-2; clone size: .; CDR3 DNA: TGTGCCAGCAGCTTTACAGGGGGCACCGGGACAGGGGCGCGCGAGCAGTACTTC; CDR3 protein: CASSFTGGTGTGAREQYF
J gene: TRBJ2-5; D gene: .; V gene: TRBV27; clone size: many; CDR3 DNA: TGTGCCAGCAGGTGGACAGCTTCCCAAGAGACCCAGTACTTC; CDR3 protein: CASRWTASQETQYF
J gene: TRBJ1-6; D gene: TRBD1; V gene: TRBV7-2; clone size: .; CDR3 DNA: TGTGCCAGCAGCTCGACAGGGGGTATATCCCATAATTCACCCCTCCACTTT; CDR3 protein: CASSSTGGISHNSPLHF
J gene: TRBJ1-5; D gene: .; V gene: TRBV2; clone size: .; CDR3 DNA: TGTGCCAGCAGCTCGGACAGTTATCAGCCCCAGCATTTT; CDR3 protein: CASSSDSYQPQHF
J gene: TRBJ1-4; D gene: .; V gene: TRBV7-8; clone size: medium-sized; CDR3 DNA: TGTGCCAGCAGCACTAAGAAGTACTCAACTAATGAAAAACTGTTTTTT; CDR3 protein: CASSTKKYSTNEKLFF
J gene: TRBJ2-1; D gene: .; V gene: TRBV20-1; clone size: .; CDR3 DNA: TGCAGTGCTAGAGAAGGTGGGAGGAATGAGCAGTTCTTC; CDR3 protein: CSAREGGRNEQFF
J gene: TRBJ2-1; D gene: TRBD2; V gene: TRBV29-1; clone size: .; CDR3 DNA: TGCAGCTCTAGCGGGGACTACAATGAGCAGTTCTTC; CDR3 protein: CSSSGDYNEQFF
J gene: TRBJ2-7; D gene: TRBD2; V gene: TRBV28; clone size: medium-sized; CDR3 DNA: TGTGCCAGCAGTTCTCATTCGGGACTAGCGGGACGACGGCAGTACTTC; CDR3 protein: CASSSHSGLAGRRQYF
J gene: TRBJ1-6; D gene: .; V gene: TRBV10-3; clone size: .; CDR3 DNA: TGTGCCATCAGTGAGCCACGAGGACACCCTTCGGAGTCACCCCTCCACTTT; CDR3 protein: CAISEPRGHPSESPLHF
J gene: TRBJ2-7; D gene: TRBD1; V gene: TRBV5-1; clone size: many; CDR3 DNA: TGCGTCAGCAGCTTGTTCCCAAAGGGACAGGGGGTCTACGAGCAGTACTTC; CDR3 protein: CVSSLFPKGQGVYEQYF
J gene: TRBJ1-4; D gene: .; V gene: TRBV7-2; clone size: once; CDR3 DNA: TGTGCCAGCAGCTCCCAACGGACACCCGCTAATGAAAAACTGTTTTTT; CDR3 protein: CASSSQRTPANEKLFF
J gene: TRBJ1-2; D gene: .; V gene: TRBV2; clone size: .; CDR3 DNA: TGTGCCAGCACTGAGGCGGGCTATGGCTACACCTTC; CDR3 protein: CASTEAGYGYTF
J gene: TRBJ2-7; D gene: TRBD2; V gene: TRBV9; clone size: .; CDR3 DNA: TGTGCCAGCAGCGCAACCGGGACTAGCGGGAGTCCTTCCTACGAGCAGTACTTC; CDR3 protein: CASSATGTSGSPSYEQYF
J gene: TRBJ1-4; D gene: .; V gene: TRBV29-1; clone size: many; CDR3 DNA: TGCAGCGTTTGGGCAGAGAGGAATGAAAAACTGTTTTTT; CDR3 protein: CSVWAERNEKLFF
J gene: TRBJ2-2; D gene: TRBD2; V gene: TRBV11-3; clone size: once; CDR3 DNA: TGTGCCAGTAGACTAGCGGGGAACACCGGGGAGCTGTTTTTT; CDR3 protein: CASRLAGNTGELFF
J gene: TRBJ2-7; D gene: .; V gene: TRBV12-3/TRBV12-4; clone size: .; CDR3 DNA: TGTGCCAGCAGCTCATCGTTGGGGTACGAGCAGTACTTC; CDR3 protein: CASSSSLGYEQYF
J gene: TRBJ2-6; D gene: .; V gene: TRBV2; clone size: .; CDR3 DNA: TGTGCCACCCGACGGCTCTCTGGGGCCAACGTCCTGACTTTC; CDR3 protein: CATRRLSGANVLTF
J gene: TRBJ2-3; D gene: TRBD1; V gene: TRBV3-1; clone size: many; CDR3 DNA: TGTGCCAGCAGAACTACAGGGGGCGAATCAACGCAGTATTTT; CDR3 protein: CASRTTGGESTQYF
J gene: TRBJ2-1; D gene: TRBD2; V gene: TRBV4-1; clone size: .; CDR3 DNA: TGCGCCAGCAGCCAAATCAGCGGGAAGAGGTACAATGAGCAGTTCTTC; CDR3 protein: CASSQISGKRYNEQFF
J gene: TRBJ1-5; D gene: .; V gene: TRBV2; clone size: many; CDR3 DNA: TGTGCCAGCAGCCCAGGGTTCTCTCAGCCCCAGCATTTT; CDR3 protein: CASSPGFSQPQHF
J gene: TRBJ2-3; D gene: TRBD2; V gene: TRBV7-9; clone size: many; CDR3 DNA: TGTGCCAGCAGCTTAGGGAGCGGGAGGGCCGCGGATACGCAGTATTTT; CDR3 protein: CASSLGSGRAADTQYF